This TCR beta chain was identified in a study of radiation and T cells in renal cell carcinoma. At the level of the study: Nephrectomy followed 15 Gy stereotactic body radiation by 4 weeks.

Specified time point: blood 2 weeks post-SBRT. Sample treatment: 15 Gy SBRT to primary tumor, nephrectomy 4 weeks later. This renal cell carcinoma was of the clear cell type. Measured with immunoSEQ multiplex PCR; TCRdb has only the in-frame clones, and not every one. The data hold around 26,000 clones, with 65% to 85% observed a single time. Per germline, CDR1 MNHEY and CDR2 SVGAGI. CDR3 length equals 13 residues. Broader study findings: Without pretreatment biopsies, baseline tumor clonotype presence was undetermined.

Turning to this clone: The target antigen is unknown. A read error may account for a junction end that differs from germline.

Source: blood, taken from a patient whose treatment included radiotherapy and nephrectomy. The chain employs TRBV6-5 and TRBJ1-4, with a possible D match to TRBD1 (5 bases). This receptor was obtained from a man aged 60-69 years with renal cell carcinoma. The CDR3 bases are TGCGCCAGCACCGGACATCTTAATGAAAAACTGTTTTTT. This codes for CASTGHLNEKLFF.